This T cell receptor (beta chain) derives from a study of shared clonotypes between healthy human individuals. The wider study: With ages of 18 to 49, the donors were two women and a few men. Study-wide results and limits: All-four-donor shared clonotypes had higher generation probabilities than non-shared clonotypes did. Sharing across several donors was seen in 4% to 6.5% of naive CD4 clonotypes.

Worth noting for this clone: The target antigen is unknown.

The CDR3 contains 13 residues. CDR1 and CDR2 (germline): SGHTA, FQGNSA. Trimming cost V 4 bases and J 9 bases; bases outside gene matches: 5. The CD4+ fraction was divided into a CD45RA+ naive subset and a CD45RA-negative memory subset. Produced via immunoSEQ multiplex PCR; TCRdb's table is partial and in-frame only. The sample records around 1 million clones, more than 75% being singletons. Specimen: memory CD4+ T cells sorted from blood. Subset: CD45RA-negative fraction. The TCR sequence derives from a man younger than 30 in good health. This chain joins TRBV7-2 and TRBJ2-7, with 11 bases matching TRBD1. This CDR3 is CASSSGQGALQYF. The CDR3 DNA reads TGTGCCAGCAGCTCAGGACAGGGGGCTTTGCAGTACTTC.